This TCR beta chain came from a study of blood T cells in healthy people across ages. PCR was performed a second time for roughly 7 to 12 cycles using a sample-barcoded 5' primer and a J-beta primer mix. Each cDNA molecule was tagged by a template-switch adaptor that had 12 random nucleotides. TCRdb independently ran MiXCR on the 5' RACE reads; one entry per CDR3 protein. This repertoire shows about 770,000 distinct CDR3 sequences, around 45% found once; its top ten account for 15% to 25%. This sequence originates from a man in his 60s in good health. The sample was blood.

The CDR3 nucleotides are TGCAGTGCTAGGACTTCCCGGGACGTACCTTTTTCACCCCTCCACTTT. Protein sequence: CSARTSRDVPFSPLHF. V is TRBV20-1 and J is TRBJ1-6, with TRBD1 as a possible D gene (5 bases). V was pared by 3 bases and J by 9 bases, with 21 bases between. CDR1 is DFQATT and CDR2 is SNEGSKA in the germline V gene (reference sequence). The CDR3 covers 16 residues.